Only a few counts were recorded for the clone carrying this T cell receptor (beta chain). In germline, CDR1 is LGHDT, CDR2 YNNKEL (reference sequence). Unmatched junction bases numbered 22, after V lost 0 bases and J lost 15 bases. This CDR3 region has 18 residues. This entry belongs to a study of blood T cell repertoires in COVID-19. Produced via immunoSEQ multiplex PCR; TCRdb's table is partial and in-frame only. This sample has about 200,000 clones, with roughly 89% found just once. The receptor was isolated from a woman in her forties with acute COVID-19. Sequencing was performed on PBMCs or T cells enriched from blood (not recorded which). The chain employs TRBV3-1 (or the pseudogene TRBV3-2) and TRBJ2-1; TRBD1 matches at 8 bases. In DNA form, the CDR3 reads TGTGCCAGCAGCCAAGATTCGGACCCCAGGGGGCTCGGGGGACCAACGTTCTTC. Its translation is CASSQDSDPRGLGGPTFF.